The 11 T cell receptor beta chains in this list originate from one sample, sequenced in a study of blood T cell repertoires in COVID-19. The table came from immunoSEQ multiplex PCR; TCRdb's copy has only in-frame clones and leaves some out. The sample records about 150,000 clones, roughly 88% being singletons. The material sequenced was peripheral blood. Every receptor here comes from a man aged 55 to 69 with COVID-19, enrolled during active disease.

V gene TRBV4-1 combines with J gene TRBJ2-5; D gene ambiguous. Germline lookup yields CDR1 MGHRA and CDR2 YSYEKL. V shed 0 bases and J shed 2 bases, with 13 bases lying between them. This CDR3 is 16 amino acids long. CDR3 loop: CASSQDPRSRQETQYF. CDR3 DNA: TGCGCCAGCAGCCAAGATCCGAGGAGTAGGCAAGAGACCCAGTACTTC.

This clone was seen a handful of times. The CDR3 sequence: CASSQDWRSSYEQYF. The DNA for the CDR3 is TGCGCCAGCAGCCAAGATTGGCGGAGCTCCTACGAGCAGTACTTC. The V call is TRBV4-3, the J call TRBJ2-7; D gene uncertain. Germline V lookup: CDR1 LGHNA, CDR2 YSLEER. V was clipped by 0 bases and J by 0 bases, with 9 bases between them. The CDR3 contains 15 residues.

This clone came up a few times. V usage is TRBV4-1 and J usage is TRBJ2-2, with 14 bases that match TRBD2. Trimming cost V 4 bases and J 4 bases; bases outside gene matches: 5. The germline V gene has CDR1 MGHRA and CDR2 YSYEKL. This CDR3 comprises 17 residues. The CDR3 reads CASSRGLAGDSTGELFF. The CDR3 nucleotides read TGCGCCAGCAGCCGGGGACTAGCGGGGGATAGCACCGGGGAGCTGTTTTTT.

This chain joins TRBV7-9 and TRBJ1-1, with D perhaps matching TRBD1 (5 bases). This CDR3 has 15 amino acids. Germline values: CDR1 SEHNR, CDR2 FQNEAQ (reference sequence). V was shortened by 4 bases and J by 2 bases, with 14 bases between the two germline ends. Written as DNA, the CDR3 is TGTGCCAGCAGCTGGGGCGGGGTCACCAACACTGAAGCTTTCTTT. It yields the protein CASSWGGVTNTEAFF. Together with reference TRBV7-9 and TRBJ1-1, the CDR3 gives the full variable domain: DTGVSQNPRHKITKRGQNVTFRCDPISEHNRLYWYRQTLGQGPEFLTYFQNEAQLEKSRLLSDRFSAERPKGSFSTLEIQRTEQGDSAMYLCASSWGGVTNTEAFFGQGTRLTVV.

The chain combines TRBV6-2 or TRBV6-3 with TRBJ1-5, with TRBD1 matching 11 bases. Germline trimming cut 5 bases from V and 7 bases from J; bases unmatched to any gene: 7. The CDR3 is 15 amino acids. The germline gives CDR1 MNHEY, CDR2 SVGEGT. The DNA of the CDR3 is TGTGCCAGCAGTCCATGGGACAGGGGGGGGCAGCCCCAGCATTTT. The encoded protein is CASSPWDRGGQPQHF.

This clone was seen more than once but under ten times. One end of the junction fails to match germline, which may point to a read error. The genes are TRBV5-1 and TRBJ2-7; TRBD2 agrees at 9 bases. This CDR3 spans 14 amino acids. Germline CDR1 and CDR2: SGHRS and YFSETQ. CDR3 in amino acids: CASGLTSGAYEQYF. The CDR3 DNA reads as TGCGCCAGCGGCTTGACTAGCGGTGCCTACGAGCAGTACTTC.

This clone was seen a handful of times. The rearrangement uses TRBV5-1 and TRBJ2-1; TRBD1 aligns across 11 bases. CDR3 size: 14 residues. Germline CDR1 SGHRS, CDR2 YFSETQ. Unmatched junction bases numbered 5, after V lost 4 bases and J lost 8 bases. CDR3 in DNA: TGCGCCAGCAGCCTGGGACAGGGGGTTGATGAGCAGTTCTTC. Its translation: CASSLGQGVDEQFF.

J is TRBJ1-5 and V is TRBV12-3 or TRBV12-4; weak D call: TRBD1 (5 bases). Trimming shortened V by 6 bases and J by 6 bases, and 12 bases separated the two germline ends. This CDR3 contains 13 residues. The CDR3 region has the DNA TGTGCCAGCAGCCCCGGACAAGGTCAGCCCCAGCATTTT. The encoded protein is CASSPGQGQPQHF.

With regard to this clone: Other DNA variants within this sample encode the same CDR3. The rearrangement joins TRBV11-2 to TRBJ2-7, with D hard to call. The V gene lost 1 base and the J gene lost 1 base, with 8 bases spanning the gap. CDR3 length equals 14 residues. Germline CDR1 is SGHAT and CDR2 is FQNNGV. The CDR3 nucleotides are TGTGCCAGCAGCTTAGTTCGAGGTTCCTACGAGCAGTACTTC. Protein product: CASSLVRGSYEQYF.

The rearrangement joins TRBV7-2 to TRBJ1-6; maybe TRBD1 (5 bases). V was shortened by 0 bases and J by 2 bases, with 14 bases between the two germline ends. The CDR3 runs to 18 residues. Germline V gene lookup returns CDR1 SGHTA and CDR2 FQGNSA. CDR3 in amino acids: CASSLAHRSSTYNSPLHF. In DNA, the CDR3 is TGTGCCAGCAGCTTAGCTCACAGGAGTTCGACCTATAATTCACCCCTCCACTTT.

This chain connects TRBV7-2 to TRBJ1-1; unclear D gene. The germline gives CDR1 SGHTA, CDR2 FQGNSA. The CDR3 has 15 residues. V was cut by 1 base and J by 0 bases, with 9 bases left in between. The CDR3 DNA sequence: TGTGCCAGCAGCTTAGTTGGCCAGGTGAACACTGAAGCTTTCTTT. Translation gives CASSLVGQVNTEAFF.